This T cell receptor (beta chain) appears in the sequencing data of a study of blood T cell repertoires in COVID-19. Study as a whole: In each case, the material was cDNA or gDNA derived from T cells, B-cell-depleted T cells, or PBMCs.

The authors' processing: Estimation of nucleated cell counts was performed using reference gene primer amplification. The assay was immunoSEQ multiplex PCR, and TCRdb's table has in-frame clones only and misses some. V and J calls and clone size are those listed in that table; D and trimming were worked out from the DNA. The repertoire holds more than 200,000 clones, around 86% seen once, with roughly 10% in the top ten. Germline V CDR1 and CDR2: GTSNPN, SVGIG (reference sequence). With V trimmed by 3 bases and J by 6 bases, 8 bases remained unmatched. The CDR3 is 14 amino acids. The receptor was isolated from a man aged 45-65 years with COVID-19, enrolled during active disease. The chain employs TRBV30 and TRBJ1-5; 7 bases align to TRBD1. The sample comprised peripheral blood. CDR3 protein: CAWSETGAAQPQHF. The CDR3 nucleotides read TGTGCCTGGAGCGAAACAGGGGCTGCTCAGCCCCAGCATTTT.